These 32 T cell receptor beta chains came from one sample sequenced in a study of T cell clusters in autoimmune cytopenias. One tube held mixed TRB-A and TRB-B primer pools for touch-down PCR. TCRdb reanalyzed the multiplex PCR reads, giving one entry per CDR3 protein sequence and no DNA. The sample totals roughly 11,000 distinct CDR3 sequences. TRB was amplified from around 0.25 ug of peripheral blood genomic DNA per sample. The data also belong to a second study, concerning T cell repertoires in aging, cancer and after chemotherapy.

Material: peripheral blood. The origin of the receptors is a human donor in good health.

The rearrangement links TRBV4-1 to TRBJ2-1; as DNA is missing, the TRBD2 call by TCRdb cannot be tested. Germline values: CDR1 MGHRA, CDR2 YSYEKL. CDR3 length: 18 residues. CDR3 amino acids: CASSQANWGTGAYNEQFF.

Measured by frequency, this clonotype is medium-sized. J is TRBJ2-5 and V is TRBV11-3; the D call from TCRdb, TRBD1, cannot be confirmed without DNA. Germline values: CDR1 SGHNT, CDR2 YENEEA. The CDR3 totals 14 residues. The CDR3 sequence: CASSRAGASGAQYF.

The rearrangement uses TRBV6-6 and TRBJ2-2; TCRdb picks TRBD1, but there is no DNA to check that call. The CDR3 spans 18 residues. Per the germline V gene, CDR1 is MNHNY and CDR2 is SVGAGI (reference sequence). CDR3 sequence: CASSYSHSRDTNTGELFF.

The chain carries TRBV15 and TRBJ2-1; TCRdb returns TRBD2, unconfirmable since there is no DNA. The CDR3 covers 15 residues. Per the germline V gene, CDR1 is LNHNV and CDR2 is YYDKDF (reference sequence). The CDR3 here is CATSRDGLGGGEQFF. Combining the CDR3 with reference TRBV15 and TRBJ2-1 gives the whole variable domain DAMVIQNPRYQVTQFGKPVTLSCSQTLNHNVMYWYQQKSSQAPKLLFHYYDKDFNNEADTPDNFQSRRPNTSFCFLDIRSPGLGDTAMYLCATSRDGLGGGEQFFGPGTRLTVL.

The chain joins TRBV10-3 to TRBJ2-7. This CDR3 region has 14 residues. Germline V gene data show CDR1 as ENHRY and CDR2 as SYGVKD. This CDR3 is CAAAEATSSYEQYF.

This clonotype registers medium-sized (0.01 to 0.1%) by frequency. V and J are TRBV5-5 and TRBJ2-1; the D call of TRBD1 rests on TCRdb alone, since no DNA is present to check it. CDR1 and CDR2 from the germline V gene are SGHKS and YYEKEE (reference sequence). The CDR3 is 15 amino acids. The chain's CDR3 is CASSLVRTASNEQFF.

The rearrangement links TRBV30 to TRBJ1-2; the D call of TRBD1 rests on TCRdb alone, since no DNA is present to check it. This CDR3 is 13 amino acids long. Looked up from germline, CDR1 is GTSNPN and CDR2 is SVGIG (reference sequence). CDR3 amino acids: CAWSHGQGVGYTF.

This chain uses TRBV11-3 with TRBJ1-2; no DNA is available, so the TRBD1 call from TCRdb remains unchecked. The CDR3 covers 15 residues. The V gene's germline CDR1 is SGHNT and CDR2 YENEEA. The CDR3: CASSTSGTGRYGYTF.

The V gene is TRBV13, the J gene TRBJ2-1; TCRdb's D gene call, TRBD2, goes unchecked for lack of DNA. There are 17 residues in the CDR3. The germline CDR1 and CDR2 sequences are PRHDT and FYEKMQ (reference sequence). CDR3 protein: CASSSPAGLALDNEQFF.

Here the CDR3 reads CASSLVGLDGYTF. The genes are TRBV11-3 and TRBJ1-2. Germline-derived CDR1 and CDR2 are SGHNT and YENEEA. The CDR3 contains 13 residues.

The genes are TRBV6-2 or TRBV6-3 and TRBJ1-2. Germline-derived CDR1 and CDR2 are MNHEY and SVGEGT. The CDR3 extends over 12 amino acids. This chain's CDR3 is CASSYWAGGYTF.

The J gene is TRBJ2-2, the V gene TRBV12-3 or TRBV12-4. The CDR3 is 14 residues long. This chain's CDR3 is CASRLSPNTGELFF.

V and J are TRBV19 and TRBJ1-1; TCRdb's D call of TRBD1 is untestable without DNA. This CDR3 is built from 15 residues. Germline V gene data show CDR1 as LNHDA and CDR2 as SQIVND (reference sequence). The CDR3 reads CASSRGQAGNTEAFF.

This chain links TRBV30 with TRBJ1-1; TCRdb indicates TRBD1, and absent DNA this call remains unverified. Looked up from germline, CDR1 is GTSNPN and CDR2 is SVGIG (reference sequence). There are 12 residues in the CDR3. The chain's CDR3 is CAWSLGGGEAFF.

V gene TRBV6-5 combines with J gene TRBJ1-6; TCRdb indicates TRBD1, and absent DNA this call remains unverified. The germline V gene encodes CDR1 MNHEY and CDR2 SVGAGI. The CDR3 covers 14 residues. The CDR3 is CASRTGQFNSPLHF.

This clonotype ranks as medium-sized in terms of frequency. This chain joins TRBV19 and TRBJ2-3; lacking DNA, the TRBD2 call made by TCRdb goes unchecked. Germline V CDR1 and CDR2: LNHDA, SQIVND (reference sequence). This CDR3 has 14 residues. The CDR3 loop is CASRKGSVTDTQYF. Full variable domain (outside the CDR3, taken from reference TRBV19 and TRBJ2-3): DGGITQSPKYLFRKEGQNVTLSCEQNLNHDAMYWYRQDPGQGLRLIYYSQIVNDFQKGDIAEGYSVSREKKESFPLTVTSAQKNPTAFYLCASRKGSVTDTQYFGPGTRLTVL.

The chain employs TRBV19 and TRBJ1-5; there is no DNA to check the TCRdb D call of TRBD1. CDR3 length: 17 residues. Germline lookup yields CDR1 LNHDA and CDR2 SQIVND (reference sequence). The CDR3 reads CASSIARTGSWNQPQHF.

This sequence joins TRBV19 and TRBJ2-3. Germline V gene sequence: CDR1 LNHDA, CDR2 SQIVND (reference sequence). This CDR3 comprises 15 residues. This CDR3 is CASSIDSRPSDTQYF.

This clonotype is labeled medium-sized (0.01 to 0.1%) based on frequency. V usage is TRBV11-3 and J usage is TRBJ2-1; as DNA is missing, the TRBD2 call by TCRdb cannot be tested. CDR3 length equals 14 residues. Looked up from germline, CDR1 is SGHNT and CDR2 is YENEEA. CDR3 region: CASSLDIGSLEQFF.

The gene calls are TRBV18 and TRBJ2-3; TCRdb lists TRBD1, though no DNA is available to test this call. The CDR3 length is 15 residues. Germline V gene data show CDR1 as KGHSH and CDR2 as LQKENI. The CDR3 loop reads CASSLRDAYTDTQYF. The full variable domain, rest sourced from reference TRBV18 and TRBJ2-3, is NAGVMQNPRHLVRRRGQEARLRCSPMKGHSHVYWYRQLPEEGLKFMVYLQKENIIDESGMPKERFSAEFPKEGPSILRIQQVVRGDSAAYFCASSLRDAYTDTQYFGPGTRLTVL.

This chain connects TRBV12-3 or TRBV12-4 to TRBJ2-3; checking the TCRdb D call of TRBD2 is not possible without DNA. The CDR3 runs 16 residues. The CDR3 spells CASSSQRGGRTDTQYF.

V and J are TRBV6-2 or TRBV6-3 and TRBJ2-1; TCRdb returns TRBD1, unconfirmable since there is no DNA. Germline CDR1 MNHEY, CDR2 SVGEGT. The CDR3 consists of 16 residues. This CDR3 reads CASSSKKFWAYNEQFF.

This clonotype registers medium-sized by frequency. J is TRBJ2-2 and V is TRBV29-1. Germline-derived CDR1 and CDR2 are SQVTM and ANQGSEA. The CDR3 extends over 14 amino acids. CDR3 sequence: CSVVISSTSGELFF.

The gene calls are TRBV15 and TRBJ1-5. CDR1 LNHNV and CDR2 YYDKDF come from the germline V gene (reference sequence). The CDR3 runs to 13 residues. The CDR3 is CATSAGPNQPQHF. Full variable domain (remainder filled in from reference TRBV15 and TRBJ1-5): DAMVIQNPRYQVTQFGKPVTLSCSQTLNHNVMYWYQQKSSQAPKLLFHYYDKDFNNEADTPDNFQSRRPNTSFCFLDIRSPGLGDTAMYLCATSAGPNQPQHFGDGTRLSIL.

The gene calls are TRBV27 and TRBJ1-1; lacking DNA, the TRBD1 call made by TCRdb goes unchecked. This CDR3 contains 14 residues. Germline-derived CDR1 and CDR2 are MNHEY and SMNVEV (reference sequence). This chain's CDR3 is CASSLSRRQREAFF.

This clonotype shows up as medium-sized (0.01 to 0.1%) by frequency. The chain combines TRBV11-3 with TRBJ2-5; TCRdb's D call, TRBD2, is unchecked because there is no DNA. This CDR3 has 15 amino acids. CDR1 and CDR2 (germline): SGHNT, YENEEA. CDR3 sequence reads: CASSPRDYNQETQYF.

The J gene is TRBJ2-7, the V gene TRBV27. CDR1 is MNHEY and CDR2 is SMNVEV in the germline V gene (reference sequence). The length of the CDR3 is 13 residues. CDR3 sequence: CASSLSNDYEQYF.

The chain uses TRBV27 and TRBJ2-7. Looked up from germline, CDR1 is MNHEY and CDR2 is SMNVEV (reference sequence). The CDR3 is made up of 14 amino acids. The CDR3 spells CASSLSMGSYEQYF.

The chain's CDR3 is CASRGGVVPGYTF. The chain has TRBV6-5 and TRBJ1-2; TCRdb gives TRBD1 as the D gene, but with no DNA this cannot be confirmed. The germline gives CDR1 MNHEY, CDR2 SVGAGI. The CDR3 sequence is 13 residues long.

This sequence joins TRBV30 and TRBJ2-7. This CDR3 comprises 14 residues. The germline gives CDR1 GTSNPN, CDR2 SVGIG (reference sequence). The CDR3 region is CAWSVLPVAAEQYF.

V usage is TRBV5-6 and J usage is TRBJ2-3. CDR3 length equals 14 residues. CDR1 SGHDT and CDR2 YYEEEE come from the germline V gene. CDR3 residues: CASTIKGRTDTQYF.

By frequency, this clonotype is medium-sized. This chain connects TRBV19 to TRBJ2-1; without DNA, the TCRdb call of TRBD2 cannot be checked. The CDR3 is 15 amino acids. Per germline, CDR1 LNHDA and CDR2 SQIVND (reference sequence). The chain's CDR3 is CASSIGAGGFNEQFF.